What follows are 26 T cell receptor beta chains derived from one specimen sequenced in a study of cytomegalovirus exposure and HLA in healthy donors. PCR used 60 Vbeta primers and 13 Jbeta primers. Sequenced by immunoSEQ multiplex PCR; TCRdb stores in-frame clones only, minus some. This sample has about 99,000 clones, with approximately 70% found just once. Material: PBMCs. Source of these receptors: a woman aged 45-59 years in good health and CMV-seronegative.

V usage is TRBV7-2 and J usage is TRBJ2-1, with 10 positions matching TRBD1. The germline CDR1 and CDR2 sequences are SGHTA and FQGNSA. V dropped 5 bases and J dropped 1; count of bases not matched to a gene: 2. The CDR3 sequence is 15 residues long. The CDR3 here is CASSPDRGSYNEQFF. The CDR3 bases are TGTGCCAGCAGCCCGGACAGGGGGTCCTACAATGAGCAGTTCTTC.

The chain is built from TRBV5-4 and TRBJ1-1, with TRBD1 matching 7 bases. Germline V gene sequence: CDR1 SGHNT, CDR2 YYREEE (reference sequence). This CDR3 contains 15 residues. V lost 0 bases to trimming and J lost 7 bases; unmatched junction nucleotides: 9. The CDR3 DNA follows: TGTGCCAGCAGCTTGGTTCGACAGGGAGAAGGTGAAGCTTTCTTT. Translated, it gives CASSLVRQGEGEAFF.

The V call is TRBV4-1, the J call TRBJ2-3, with TRBD2 matching over 9 bases. Germline V lookup: CDR1 MGHRA, CDR2 YSYEKL. Unmatched junction bases numbered 7, after V lost 1 base and J lost 5 bases. CDR3 length: 16 residues. CDR3 amino acids: CASSQVLFSGRDTQYF. The CDR3 nucleotides are TGCGCCAGCAGCCAAGTTTTATTTAGCGGGAGAGATACGCAGTATTTT.

This clone was found a few times. The chain has TRBV5-1 and TRBJ2-1; 7 nucleotides align to TRBD2. Losses at the gene ends were 0 bases for V and 7 bases for J; bases not matched to a gene: 7. The CDR3 has 15 amino acids. Germline V lookup: CDR1 SGHRS, CDR2 YFSETQ. The CDR3 spells CASSLVAGRLNEQFF. CDR3 DNA: TGCGCCAGCAGCTTGGTGGCCGGGAGGCTTAATGAGCAGTTCTTC.

J is TRBJ2-5 and V is TRBV7-9, with D tentatively TRBD1 (5 bases). CDR1 is SEHNR and CDR2 is FQNEAQ in the germline V gene (reference sequence). V dropped 5 bases and J dropped 4 bases, with 23 bases sitting between them. This CDR3 has 17 amino acids. In DNA form, the CDR3 reads TGTGCCAGCAGCCCAAACTTATGGGGCCCAGGGTTAGAGACCCAGTACTTC. It specifies CASSPNLWGPGLETQYF.

J is TRBJ1-5 and V is TRBV10-3; weak D call: TRBD1 (6 bases). The CDR3 is 14 amino acids. The germline V and J ends were trimmed by 6 bases and 4 bases, with 13 bases remaining between them. Germline-derived CDR1 and CDR2 are ENHRY and SYGVKD. CDR3 coding DNA: TGTGCCATCAGAGCTGGACAGCAAAATCAGCCCCAGCATTTT. It is translated as CAIRAGQQNQPQHF.

This rearrangement joins TRBV28 to TRBJ2-7; the D is unclear. The CDR3 contains 11 residues. Germline V gene sequence: CDR1 MDHEN, CDR2 SYDVKM. V dropped 7 bases and J dropped 6 bases, with 10 bases sitting between them. The CDR3 DNA is TGTGCCAGCAAGGTAGCACGCGAGCAGTACTTC. Protein product: CASKVAREQYF.

The chain is built from TRBV4-1 and TRBJ1-6, with TRBD1 as a possible D gene (5 bases). Per the germline V gene, CDR1 is MGHRA and CDR2 is YSYEKL. The CDR3 has 16 residues. V was trimmed by 1 base and J by 6 bases, leaving 13 bases between them. The CDR3 loop is CASSQGGVRANSPLHF. The CDR3, as DNA: TGCGCCAGCAGCCAAGGGGGGGTTAGGGCTAATTCACCCCTCCACTTT.

The chain links TRBV6-5 to TRBJ1-3; D perhaps matches TRBD1 (6 bases). Trimming stripped 2 bases from V and 3 bases from J, with 11 bases between. CDR3 length: 15 amino acids. Germline V gene sequence: CDR1 MNHEY, CDR2 SVGAGI. The CDR3 sequence: CASSYGRGGGNTIYF. CDR3 nucleotide sequence: TGTGCCAGCAGTTACGGCAGGGGTGGTGGAAACACCATATATTTT.

The gene calls are TRBV11-3 and TRBJ2-1; TRBD2 matches at 11 bases. Germline CDR1 reads SGHNT; CDR2 reads YENEEA. The CDR3 totals 16 residues. Unmatched junction bases numbered 9, after V lost 1 base and J lost 10 bases. The CDR3 is CASSLGVTSGGGEQFF. The CDR3 DNA follows: TGTGCCAGCAGCTTAGGGGTCACTAGCGGGGGAGGCGAGCAGTTCTTC.

A note on this clone: Germline and junction disagree at one end, which may indicate a read error. V is TRBV7-7 and J is TRBJ2-1, with D possibly being TRBD2 (5 bases). The CDR3 totals 16 residues. CDR1 is SSHAT and CDR2 is FNYEAQ in the germline V gene (reference sequence). This chain's CDR3 is CASSLARGSPYNEQFF. In DNA, the CDR3 is TGTGCTAGCAGCTTAGCGCGAGGGTCCCCTTACAATGAGCAGTTCTTC.

This sequence joins TRBV5-1 and TRBJ2-7; TRBD1 is a possible D gene (7 bases). Germline CDR1 SGHRS, CDR2 YFSETQ. The CDR3 runs 14 residues. Trimming took 7 bases from V and 1 from J, leaving 15 bases between them. The CDR3, as DNA: TGCGCCAGCGCTACGGGGGACAGATCCTACGAGCAGTACTTC. This codes for CASATGDRSYEQYF.

V is TRBV7-8 and J is TRBJ2-3; D is uncertain. This CDR3 has 12 amino acids. The germline V gene has CDR1 SGHVS and CDR2 FQNEAQ. Trimming left V 6 bases short and J 6 bases short, with 10 bases between. CDR3 amino acids: CASRIQADTQYF. In nucleotides, the CDR3 is TGTGCCAGCAGGATCCAAGCGGATACGCAGTATTTT.

V is TRBV7-9 and J is TRBJ2-3; 11 bases align to TRBD2. Germline CDR1 SEHNR, CDR2 FQNEAQ (reference sequence). V lost 4 bases to trimming and J lost 2 bases; unmatched junction nucleotides: 2. This CDR3 is 15 amino acids long. The CDR3 bases are TGTGCCAGCAGCTCGACTAGCGGGAACACAGATACGCAGTATTTT. This codes for CASSSTSGNTDTQYF. The variable domain in full, with the rest retrieved from reference TRBV7-9 and TRBJ2-3, is DTGVSQNPRHKITKRGQNVTFRCDPISEHNRLYWYRQTLGQGPEFLTYFQNEAQLEKSRLLSDRFSAERPKGSFSTLEIQRTEQGDSAMYLCASSSTSGNTDTQYFGPGTRLTVL.

This chain connects TRBV10-2 to TRBJ2-5, with 7 bases lining up with TRBD1. The CDR3 has 13 amino acids. CDR1 is WSHSY and CDR2 is SAAADI in the germline V gene. V lost 8 bases, J lost 4 bases, and 7 bases stayed unmatched. The CDR3 loop reads CASGTVLLETQYF. The CDR3 nucleotides read TGCGCCAGCGGGACAGTACTTTTAGAGACCCAGTACTTC.

This chain uses TRBV6-4 with TRBJ2-1; no clear D. The V gene lost 4 bases and the J gene lost 6 bases, with 7 bases spanning the gap. Germline loops: CDR1 MRHNA, CDR2 SNTAGT. The CDR3 is 12 amino acids. CDR3 in amino acids: CASSARSNEQFF. Written as DNA, the CDR3 is TGTGCCAGCAGTGCTCGTAGCAATGAGCAGTTCTTC.

J is TRBJ2-2 and V is TRBV5-6; D call uncertain. The germline V gene encodes CDR1 SGHDT and CDR2 YYEEEE. The CDR3 consists of 15 residues. The V and J ends lost 4 bases and 1 base respectively, with 11 bases between them. The CDR3 DNA follows: TGTGCCAGCAGCCCCGGTGGTTTGAACACCGGGGAGCTGTTTTTT. Translated, it gives CASSPGGLNTGELFF.

This clone was detected only a few times. V is TRBV10-3 and J is TRBJ2-6; perhaps TRBD2 as D (7 bases). This CDR3 comprises 16 residues. CDR1 is ENHRY, CDR2 SYGVKD, per germline. V shed 4 bases and J shed 0 bases, with 10 bases lying between them. In nucleotides, the CDR3 is TGTGCCATCAGTGGCGGGGGCCACTCTGGGGCCAACGTCCTGACTTTC. Translation: CAISGGGHSGANVLTF.

The rearrangement joins TRBV27 to TRBJ2-5, with 8 bases identical to TRBD2. The CDR3 totals 15 residues. V was pared by 3 bases and J by 2 bases, with 5 bases of the junction left unmatched. From germline, CDR1 is MNHEY and CDR2 SMNVEV (reference sequence). In DNA, the CDR3 is TGTGCCAGCAGTTTTGGTAGCGGGGCTCAAGAGACCCAGTACTTC. Translating it yields CASSFGSGAQETQYF.

The V call is TRBV7-8, the J call TRBJ2-3; TRBD2 aligns across 12 bases. Germline V gene sequence: CDR1 SGHVS, CDR2 FQNEAQ. Germline trimming cut 1 base from V and 3 bases from J; bases unmatched to any gene: 5. The CDR3 covers 17 residues. The CDR3 DNA is TGTGCCAGCAGCTTAGGACTAGCGGGAGATCGTACAGATACGCAGTATTTT. It encodes CASSLGLAGDRTDTQYF.

This clone turned up a few times. The chain recombines TRBV9 with TRBJ2-1; TRBD2 aligns across 7 bases. Germline V gene data show CDR1 as SGDLS and CDR2 as YYNGEE. The V gene end was trimmed by 0 bases and the J gene end by 3 bases; junction bases not matched to a gene: 15. The CDR3 spans 19 residues. CDR3 in DNA: TGTGCCAGCAGCGTAGTCGCACCCGGGGAAACTAGCGTCTACAATGAGCAGTTCTTC. It specifies CASSVVAPGETSVYNEQFF.

The chain combines TRBV7-2 with TRBJ2-3, with 8 nucleotides matching TRBD2. CDR3 length equals 11 residues. The V and J ends lost 5 bases and 10 bases, in that order; junction bases with no gene match: 2. Germline V CDR1 and CDR2: SGHTA, FQGNSA. The CDR3 spells CASSPGGAQYF. Here the CDR3 DNA reads TGTGCCAGCAGCCCCGGGGGGGCGCAGTATTTT.

CDR3: CASSPGTSGYQETQYF. As DNA, the CDR3 is TGCGCCAGCAGCCCTGGGACTAGCGGTTACCAAGAGACCCAGTACTTC. The chain couples TRBV10-2 to TRBJ2-5; 11 nucleotides agree with TRBD2. With 6 bases clipped from V and 0 bases from J, the junction kept 6 bases outside the gene matches. CDR3 size: 16 residues. The germline gives CDR1 WSHSY, CDR2 SAAADI.

The genes are TRBV6-5 and TRBJ1-2, with D perhaps matching TRBD1 (5 bases). The CDR3 extends over 15 amino acids. Germline-derived CDR1 and CDR2 are MNHEY and SVGAGI. V lost 6 bases to trimming and J lost 8 bases, with 22 bases between them. This chain's CDR3 is CASRKDGTEVWGYTF. The CDR3 DNA follows: TGTGCCAGCAGGAAGGACGGGACTGAGGTGTGGGGCTACACCTTC.

The chain combines TRBV29-1 with TRBJ2-1; TRBD2 is a possible D gene (5 bases). Germline loops: CDR1 SQVTM, CDR2 ANQGSEA. This CDR3 region has 12 residues. Trimming shortened V by 5 bases and J by 6 bases, and 11 bases separated the two germline ends. In nucleotides, the CDR3 is TGCAGCGTTTATAAGGGAGCCAATGAGCAGTTCTTC. This codes for CSVYKGANEQFF.

This chain uses TRBV11-3 with TRBJ1-1; possibly TRBD1 for D (6 bases). The CDR3 totals 15 residues. CDR1 is SGHNT, CDR2 YENEEA, per germline. Trimming took off 0 bases at V and 5 bases at J, with 13 bases between the two ends. Here the CDR3 reads CASSLDAGAETEAFF. In nucleotides, the CDR3 is TGTGCCAGCAGCTTAGACGCAGGGGCGGAGACTGAAGCTTTCTTT.